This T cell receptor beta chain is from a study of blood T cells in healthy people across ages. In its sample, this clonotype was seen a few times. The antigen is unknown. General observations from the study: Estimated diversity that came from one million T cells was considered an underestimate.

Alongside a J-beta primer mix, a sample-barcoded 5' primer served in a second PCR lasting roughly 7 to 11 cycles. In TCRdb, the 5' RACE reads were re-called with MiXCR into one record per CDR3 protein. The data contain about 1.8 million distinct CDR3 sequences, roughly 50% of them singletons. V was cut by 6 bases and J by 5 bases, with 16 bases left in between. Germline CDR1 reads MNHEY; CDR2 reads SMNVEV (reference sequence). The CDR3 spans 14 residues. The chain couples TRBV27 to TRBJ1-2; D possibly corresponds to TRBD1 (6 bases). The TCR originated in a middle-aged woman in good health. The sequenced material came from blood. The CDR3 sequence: CASSPPGTPYGYTF. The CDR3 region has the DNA TGTGCCAGCAGCCCGCCCGGGACACCTTATGGCTACACCTTC.